The text below deals with one T cell receptor (beta chain). The sample originates from a study of blood T cells in healthy people across ages. Extraction yielded at least 5 micrograms of total RNA per sample. Next came a second PCR, run for about 6 to 12 cycles, which used a sample-barcoded 5' primer along with a J-beta primer mix. One entry per CDR3 protein results from TCRdb running MiXCR on the 5' RACE reads. The table lists approximately 810,000 distinct CDR3 sequences, 30% to 45% of them singletons. CDR3 length equals 11 residues. Trimming took off 5 bases at V and 0 bases at J, with 4 bases between the two ends. CDR1 is SQVTM, CDR2 ANQGSEA, per germline.

Source material: blood. This chain uses TRBV29-1 with TRBJ1-1; D unclear. The sequence was obtained from a man aged 18 to 30 in good health. The CDR3 DNA follows: TGCAGCGTTAGCTTGAACACTGAAGCTTTCTTT. As protein: CSVSLNTEAFF.